One sample yielded the 4 T cell receptor beta chains listed below, sequenced in a study of human T cells and chemical hapten exposure. TCRdb fed the RACE reads into MiXCR, producing one record per CDR3 protein. Of 75,000 to 90,000 distinct CDR3 sequences in the sample, about a tenth were seen once. Time point here: patch test 1, 2 weeks after DPC sensitization. Treatment of the sample: therapeutic diphenylcyclopropenone sensitization with weekly scalp DPC. The input for sequencing was whole blood, taken in connection with sensitization to the hapten diphenylcyclopropenone (DPC). These receptors were collected from a woman aged 50 to 60 with alopecia areata. Some clones in this sample may be carry-over from other donors' samples.

This clonotype occurred a few times. The J gene is TRBJ2-5, the V gene TRBV12-5; 11 positions match TRBD2. The germline V gene has CDR1 LGHNT and CDR2 FRNRAP. The CDR3 consists of 15 residues. The V and J ends lost 6 bases and 2 bases, in that order; junction bases with no gene match: 5. CDR3 in DNA: TGTGCTAGTGGCCCGGGACTAGCGGAACAAGAGACCCAGTACTTC. Its translation is CASGPGLAEQETQYF.

This clonotype occurred a few times. The chain has TRBV29-1 and TRBJ2-2; 7 positions agree with TRBD2. The CDR3 sequence is 13 residues long. Germline trimming cut 4 bases from V and 4 bases from J; bases unmatched to any gene: 3. Per the germline V gene, CDR1 is SQVTM and CDR2 is ANQGSEA. CDR3 DNA sequence: TGCAGCGTTGCTCTAGCGGCCACCGGGGAGCTGTTTTTT. It specifies CSVALAATGELFF.

The chain carries TRBV7-3 and TRBJ2-5; either TRBD1 or TRBD2 may supply D (5 bases each). V lost 3 bases, J lost 12 bases, and 17 bases lay in between. From germline, CDR1 is SGHTA and CDR2 FQGTGA. This CDR3 region has 13 residues. CDR3 nucleotides: TGTGCCAGCAGCTTGAACACGGGACCCCCAGAGTACTTC. The encoded protein is CASSLNTGPPEYF.

This clonotype was seen a few times. CDR3 nucleotide sequence: TGCAGTGCTAGAGTCGAGTCCCTGGGGACTGAAGCTTTCTTT. This codes for CSARVESLGTEAFF. The gene calls are TRBV20-1 and TRBJ1-1; D not certain. CDR3 length: 14 amino acids. V lost 1 base and J 5 bases, leaving 14 bases between the germline ends. Germline CDR1 reads DFQATT; CDR2 reads SNEGSKA (reference sequence).